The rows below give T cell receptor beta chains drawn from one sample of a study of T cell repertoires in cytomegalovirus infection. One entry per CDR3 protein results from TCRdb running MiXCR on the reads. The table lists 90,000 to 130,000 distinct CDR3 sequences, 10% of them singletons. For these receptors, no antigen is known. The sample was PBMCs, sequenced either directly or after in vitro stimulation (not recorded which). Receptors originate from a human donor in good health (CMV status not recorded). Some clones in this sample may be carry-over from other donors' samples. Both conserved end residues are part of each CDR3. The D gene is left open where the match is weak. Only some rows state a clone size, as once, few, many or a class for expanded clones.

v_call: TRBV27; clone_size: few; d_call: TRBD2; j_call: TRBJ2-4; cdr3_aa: CASSTPSGRNIQYF; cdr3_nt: TGTGCCAGCAGCACCCCTAGCGGGAGGAACATTCAGTACTTC
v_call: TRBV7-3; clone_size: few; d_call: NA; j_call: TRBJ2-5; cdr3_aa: CASSFRDGQYF; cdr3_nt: TGTGCCAGCAGCTTCAGGGATGGCCAGTACTTC
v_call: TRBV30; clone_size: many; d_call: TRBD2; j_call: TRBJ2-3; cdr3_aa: CAWGKSGGVDTQYF; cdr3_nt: TGTGCCTGGGGGAAGAGCGGGGGGGTAGATACGCAGTATTTT
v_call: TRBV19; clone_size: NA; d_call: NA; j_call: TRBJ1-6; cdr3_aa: CASRPGRINSPLHF; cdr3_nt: TGTGCCAGTAGACCGGGACGGATTAATTCACCCCTCCACTTT
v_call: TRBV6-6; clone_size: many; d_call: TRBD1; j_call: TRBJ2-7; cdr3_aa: CASTPLGQAELKYF; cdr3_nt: TGTGCCAGCACCCCTCTGGGACAGGCGGAATTAAAGTACTTC
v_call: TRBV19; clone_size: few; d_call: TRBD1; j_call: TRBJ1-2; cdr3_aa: CASSDRDYGYTF; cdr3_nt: TGTGCCTCTTCGGACAGGGACTATGGCTACACCTTC
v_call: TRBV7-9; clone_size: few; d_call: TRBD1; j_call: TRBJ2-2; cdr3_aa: CALSQGARTGELFF; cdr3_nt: TGTGCCTTATCACAGGGGGCTAGGACCGGGGAGCTGTTTTTT
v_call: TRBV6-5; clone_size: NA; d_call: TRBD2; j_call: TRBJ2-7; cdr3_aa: CASSFISGAAGFGYEQYF; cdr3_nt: TGTGCCAGCAGTTTCATCTCTGGGGCAGCGGGATTTGGGTACGAGCAGTACTTC
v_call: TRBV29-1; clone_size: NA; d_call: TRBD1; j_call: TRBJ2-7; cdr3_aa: CSAETGGSYEQYF; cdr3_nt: TGCAGCGCTGAGACAGGGGGCTCCTACGAGCAGTACTTC
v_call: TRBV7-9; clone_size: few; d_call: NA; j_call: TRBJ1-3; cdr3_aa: CASSLPPGNTIYF; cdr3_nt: TGTGCCAGCAGCTTACCTCCTGGAAACACCATATATTTT
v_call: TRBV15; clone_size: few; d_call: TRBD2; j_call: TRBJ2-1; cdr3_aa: CATSRGTSGRNEQFF; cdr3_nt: TGTGCCACCAGCAGAGGGACTAGCGGGCGCAATGAGCAGTTCTTC
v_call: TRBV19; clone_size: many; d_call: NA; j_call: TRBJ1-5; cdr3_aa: CASRPISMQRGWNQPQHF; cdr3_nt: TGTGCCAGTAGGCCTATTTCGATGCAAAGGGGTTGGAATCAGCCCCAGCATTTT
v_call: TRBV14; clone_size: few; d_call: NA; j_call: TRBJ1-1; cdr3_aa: CASSQRLNTEAFF; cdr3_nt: TGTGCCAGCAGCCAAAGGTTGAACACTGAAGCTTTCTTT
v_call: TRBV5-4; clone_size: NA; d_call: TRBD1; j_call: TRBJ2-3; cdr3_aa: CASSLKGYGGQGTDTQYF; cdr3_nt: TGTGCCAGCAGCTTGAAGGGTTACGGCGGACAGGGGACAGATACGCAGTATTTT
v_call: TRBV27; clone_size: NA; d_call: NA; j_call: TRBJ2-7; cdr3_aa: CASSYGGPSYEQYF; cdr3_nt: TGTGCCAGCAGTTACGGGGGTCCATCCTACGAGCAGTACTTC
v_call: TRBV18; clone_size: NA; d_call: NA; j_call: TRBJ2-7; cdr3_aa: CASSPGGADLYEQYF; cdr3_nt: TGTGCCAGCTCCCCTGGGGGGGCGGACCTCTACGAGCAGTACTTC
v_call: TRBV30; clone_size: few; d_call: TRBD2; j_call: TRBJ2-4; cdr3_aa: CAWSVGSGLAGIKDIQYF; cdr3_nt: TGTGCCTGGAGTGTAGGAAGCGGGTTAGCGGGAATCAAGGACATTCAGTACTTC
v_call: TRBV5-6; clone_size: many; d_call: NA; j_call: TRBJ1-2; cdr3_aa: CASSLAGWRTNYGYTF; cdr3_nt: TGTGCCAGCAGCTTGGCCGGTTGGCGGACTAACTATGGCTACACCTTC
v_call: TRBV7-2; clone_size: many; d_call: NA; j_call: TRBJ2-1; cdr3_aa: CASSLALEGVQFF; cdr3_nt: TGTGCCAGCAGCTTAGCGCTAGAGGGCGTGCAGTTCTTC
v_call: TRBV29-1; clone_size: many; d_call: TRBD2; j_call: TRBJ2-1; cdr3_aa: CSVESGLLAGGYNEQFF; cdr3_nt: TGCAGCGTTGAGTCAGGGTTGTTAGCGGGGGGCTACAATGAGCAGTTCTTC
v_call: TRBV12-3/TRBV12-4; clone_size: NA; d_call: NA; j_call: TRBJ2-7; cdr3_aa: CASSLGPGQSYEQYF; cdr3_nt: TGTGCCAGCAGTTTAGGTCCAGGGCAGTCCTACGAGCAGTACTTC
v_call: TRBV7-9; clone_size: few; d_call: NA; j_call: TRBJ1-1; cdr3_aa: CASSLGSGHLTNTEAFF; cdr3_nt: TGTGCCAGCAGCTTAGGTTCGGGACACCTTACGAACACTGAAGCTTTCTTT
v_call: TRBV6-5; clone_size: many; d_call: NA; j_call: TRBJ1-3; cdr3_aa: CASLGIGADGNTIYF; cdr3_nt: TGTGCCAGCCTAGGAATAGGGGCGGATGGAAACACCATATATTTT
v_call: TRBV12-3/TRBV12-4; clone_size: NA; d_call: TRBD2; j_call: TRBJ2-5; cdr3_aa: CASGTRAQETQYF; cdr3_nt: TGTGCCAGCGGGACTAGGGCCCAAGAGACCCAGTACTTC
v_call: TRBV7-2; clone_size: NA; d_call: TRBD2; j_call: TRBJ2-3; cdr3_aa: CASSFPSGGSDTQYF; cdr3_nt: TGTGCCAGCAGCTTCCCGTCGGGGGGGTCGGATACGCAGTATTTT
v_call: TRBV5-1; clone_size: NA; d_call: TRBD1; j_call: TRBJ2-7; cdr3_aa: CASSWTGGEGYEQYF; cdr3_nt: TGCGCCAGCAGCTGGACAGGGGGAGAGGGCTACGAGCAGTACTTC
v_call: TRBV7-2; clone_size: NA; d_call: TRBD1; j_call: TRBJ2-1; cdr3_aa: CASSLGGQGVGEQFF; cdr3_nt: TGTGCCAGCAGCTTAGGGGGACAGGGGGTTGGGGAGCAGTTCTTC
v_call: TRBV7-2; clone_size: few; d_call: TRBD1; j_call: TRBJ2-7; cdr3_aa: CASSLLGTGQYEQYF; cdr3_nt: TGTGCCAGCAGCTTACTCGGGACAGGGCAATACGAGCAGTACTTC
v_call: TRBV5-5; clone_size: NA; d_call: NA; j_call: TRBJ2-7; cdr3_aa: CASSRTPTGYYEQYF; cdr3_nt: TGTGCCAGCAGCCGGACGCCGACAGGTTACTACGAGCAGTACTTC
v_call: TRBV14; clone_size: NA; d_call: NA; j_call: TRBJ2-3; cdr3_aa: CASSPLGGF; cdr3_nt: TGTGCCAGCAGCCCGCTGGGAGGTTTT
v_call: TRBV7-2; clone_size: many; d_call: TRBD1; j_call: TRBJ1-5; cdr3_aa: CASSLGDRGQPQHF; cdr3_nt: TGTGCCAGCAGCTTAGGGGACAGGGGTCAGCCCCAGCATTTT
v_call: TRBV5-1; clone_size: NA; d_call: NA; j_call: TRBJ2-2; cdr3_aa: CASSLFGSGELFF; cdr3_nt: TGCGCCAGCAGCTTATTCGGGTCCGGGGAGCTGTTTTTT
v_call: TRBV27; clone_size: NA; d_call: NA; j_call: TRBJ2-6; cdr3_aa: CASSLAGSGANVLTF; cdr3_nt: TGTGCCAGCAGTTTAGCTGGGTCTGGGGCCAACGTCCTGACTTTC
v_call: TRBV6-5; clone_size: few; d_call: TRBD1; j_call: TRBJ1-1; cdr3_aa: CANSLLWDRGADEAFF; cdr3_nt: TGTGCCAACAGCCTTCTTTGGGACAGGGGGGCGGATGAAGCTTTCTTT
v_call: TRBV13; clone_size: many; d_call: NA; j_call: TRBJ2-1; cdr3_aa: CASSFEGELYEQFF; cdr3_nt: TGTGCCAGCAGCTTTGAGGGGGAGTTGTATGAGCAGTTCTTC
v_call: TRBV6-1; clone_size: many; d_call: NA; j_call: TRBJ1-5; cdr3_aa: CASSGTAGQPQHF; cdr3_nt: TGTGCCAGCAGTGGAACCGCTGGTCAGCCCCAGCATTTT
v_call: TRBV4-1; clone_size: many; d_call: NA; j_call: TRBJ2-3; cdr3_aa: CASSQDGAGIAADTQYF; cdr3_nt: TGCGCCAGCAGCCAAGATGGAGCAGGGATAGCGGCAGATACGCAGTATTTT
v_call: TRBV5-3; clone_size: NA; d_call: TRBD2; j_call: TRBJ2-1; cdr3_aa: CASTTHSERDSEQFF; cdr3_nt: TGTGCCAGCACAACCCACTCTGAGCGGGATAGTGAGCAGTTCTTC
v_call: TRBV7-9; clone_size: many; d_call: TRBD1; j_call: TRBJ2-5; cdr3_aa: CASSFTRGQETQYF; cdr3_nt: TGTGCCAGCAGCTTTACGAGGGGGCAGGAGACCCAGTACTTC
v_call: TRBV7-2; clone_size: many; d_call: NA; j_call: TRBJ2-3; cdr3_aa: CASSLRPYTDTQYF; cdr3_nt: TGTGCCAGCAGCTTACGCCCATACACAGATACGCAGTATTTT
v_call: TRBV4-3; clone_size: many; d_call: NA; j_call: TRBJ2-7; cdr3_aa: CASSHRPGMEQYF; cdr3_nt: TGCGCCAGCAGCCATCGACCCGGTATGGAGCAGTACTTC
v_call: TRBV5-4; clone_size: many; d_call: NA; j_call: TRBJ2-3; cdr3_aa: CASSAGGRTDTQYF; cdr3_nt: TGTGCCAGCAGCGCCGGGGGACGGACAGATACGCAGTATTTT
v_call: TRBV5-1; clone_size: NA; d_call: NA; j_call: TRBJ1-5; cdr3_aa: CASSSGAINQPQHF; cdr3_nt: TGCGCCAGCAGTTCCGGGGCTATCAATCAGCCCCAGCATTTT
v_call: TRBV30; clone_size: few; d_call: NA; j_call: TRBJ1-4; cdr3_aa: CAWSVWGTEKLFF; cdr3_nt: TGTGCCTGGAGTGTATGGGGAACTGAAAAACTGTTTTTT
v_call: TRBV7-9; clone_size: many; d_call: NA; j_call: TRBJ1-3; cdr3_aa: CASSLPQESSSGNTIYF; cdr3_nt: TGTGCCAGCAGCTTACCCCAGGAGTCGAGCTCTGGAAACACCATATATTTT
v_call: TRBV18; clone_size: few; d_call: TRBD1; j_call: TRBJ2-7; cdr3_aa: CASSPVGTGIYEQYF; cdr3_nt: TGTGCCAGCTCACCAGTTGGGACAGGGATCTACGAGCAGTACTTC
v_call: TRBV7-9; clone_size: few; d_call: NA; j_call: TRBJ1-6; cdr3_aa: CASSPRGDEADSPLHF; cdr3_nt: TGTGCCAGCAGCCCCCGGGGGGATGAAGCTGATTCACCCCTCCACTTT
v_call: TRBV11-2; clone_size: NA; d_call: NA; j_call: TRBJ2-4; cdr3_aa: CASTREEFIAKNIQYF; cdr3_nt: TGTGCCAGCACCCGAGAGGAGTTTATAGCCAAAAACATTCAGTACTTC
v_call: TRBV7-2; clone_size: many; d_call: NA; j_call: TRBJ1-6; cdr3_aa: CASSLEGRPWDSPLHF; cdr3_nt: TGTGCCAGCAGCTTAGAGGGCAGGCCATGGGATTCACCCCTCCACTTT
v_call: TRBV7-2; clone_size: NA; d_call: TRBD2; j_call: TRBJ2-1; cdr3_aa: CASSLGSSGHYNEQFF; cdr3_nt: TGTGCCAGCAGCTTAGGGTCTAGCGGGCACTACAATGAGCAGTTCTTC
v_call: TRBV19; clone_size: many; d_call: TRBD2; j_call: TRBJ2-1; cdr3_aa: CASKGGLAGNNEQFF; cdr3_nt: TGTGCCAGTAAGGGGGGGCTAGCGGGGAACAATGAGCAGTTCTTC
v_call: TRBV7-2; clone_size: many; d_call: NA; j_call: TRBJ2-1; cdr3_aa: CASSLGGSSLGEQFF; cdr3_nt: TGTGCCAGCAGCCTGGGGGGATCTAGCTTGGGTGAGCAGTTCTTC
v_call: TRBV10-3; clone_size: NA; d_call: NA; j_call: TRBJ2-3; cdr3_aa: CATRSQRGGSTETDTQYF; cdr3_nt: TGTGCCACAAGGTCCCAACGAGGCGGCTCCACGGAAACAGATACGCAGTATTTT
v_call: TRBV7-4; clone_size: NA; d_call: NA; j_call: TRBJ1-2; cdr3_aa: CASSVGARGYTF; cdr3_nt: TGTGCCAGCAGCGTCGGGGCTCGGGGCTACACCTTC
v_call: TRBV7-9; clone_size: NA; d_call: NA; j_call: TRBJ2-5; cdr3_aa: CASSISGTAGETQYF; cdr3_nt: TGTGCCAGCAGCATTAGCGGCACTGCAGGGGAGACCCAGTACTTC
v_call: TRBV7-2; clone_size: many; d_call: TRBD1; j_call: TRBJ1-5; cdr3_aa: CASSSPGQGIHQPQHF; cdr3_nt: TGTGCCAGCAGCTCCCCGGGACAGGGGATTCATCAGCCCCAGCATTTT
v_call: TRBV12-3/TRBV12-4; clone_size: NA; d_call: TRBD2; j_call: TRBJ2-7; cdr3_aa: CASSFWLASGGKAYEQYF; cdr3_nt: TGTGCCAGCAGTTTTTGGTTGGCTAGCGGAGGGAAGGCCTACGAGCAGTACTTC
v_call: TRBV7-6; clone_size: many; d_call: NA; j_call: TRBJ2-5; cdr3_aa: CASSLGGGSLPIETQYF; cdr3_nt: TGTGCCAGCAGCCTAGGAGGGGGTAGCTTACCGATTGAGACCCAGTACTTC
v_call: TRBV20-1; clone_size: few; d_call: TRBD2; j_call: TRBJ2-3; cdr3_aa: CSARVAGATDTQYF; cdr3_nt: TGCAGTGCTAGGGTAGCGGGGGCCACAGATACGCAGTATTTT